This T cell receptor (beta chain) was identified during a study of T cell responses to AZD1222 COVID-19 vaccine. Overall study findings and caveats: The sample set comprised mostly white British donors with more females, and clonal diversity was possibly underestimated. Unmutated variant regions are reportedly the target of nearly half of TCRs that are spike-specific.

Clones were read by immunoSEQ multiplex PCR, and TCRdb kept only the in-frame ones, dropping some. This table holds about 180,000 clones, 80% to 90% found once. On this clone: What it binds is not known.

The CDR3 is 15 amino acids. Germline V gene sequence: CDR1 SNHLY, CDR2 FYNNEI. V lost 6 bases and J lost 2, with 15 bases in between. Source: peripheral blood, taken 28 days after the second dose of the MenACWY control vaccine. The clonotype comes from an adult who received the MenACWY meningococcal vaccine as a control. The chain has TRBV2 and TRBJ2-3, with D possibly matching TRBD2 (6 bases). The CDR3 spells CASRPGTFYTDTQYF. The CDR3 region has the DNA TGTGCCAGCAGACCCGGGACTTTCTACACAGATACGCAGTATTTT.